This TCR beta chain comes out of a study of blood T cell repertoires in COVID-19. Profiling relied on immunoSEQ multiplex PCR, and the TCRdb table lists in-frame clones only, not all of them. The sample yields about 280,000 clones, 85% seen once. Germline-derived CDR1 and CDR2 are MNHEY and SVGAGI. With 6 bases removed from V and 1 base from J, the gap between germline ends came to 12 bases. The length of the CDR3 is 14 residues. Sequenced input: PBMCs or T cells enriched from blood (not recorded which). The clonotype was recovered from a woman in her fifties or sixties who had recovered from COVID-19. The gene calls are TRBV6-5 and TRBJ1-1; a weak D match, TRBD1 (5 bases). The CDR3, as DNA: TGTGCCAGCAGGATGGGGCAGGAGAACACTGAAGCTTTCTTT. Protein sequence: CASRMGQENTEAFF.